This entry is about one TCR beta chain. Its specificity is unknown. These data belong to a study of identical twins. Study conclusions and caveats: Recombination models fit unrelated individuals' TCR alpha sharing but underestimated twins'.

MiXCR, run by TCRdb on the 5' RACE reads, gives a single entry per CDR3 protein. The profile shows 430,000 or so distinct CDR3 sequences, 20% to 25% of them singletons. Germline loops: CDR1 SGHTA, CDR2 FQGNSA. CDR3 length: 15 residues. The junction had 3 bases not matched to a gene; V was cut back by 4 bases and J by 0 bases. These data are also associated with another study on T cells expressing NK-cell markers. That report notes: Obtained from sorted CD3+CD56+NKG2C+, CD3+CD56+NKG2C- and CD3+CD56-NKG2C+ T cells were the TCR beta repertoires. Of the CD8+ T cell pool in six donors, roughly 1.0-8% was accounted for by dominant NKG2C+ clonotypes. Also leading the CD3+CD56-NKG2C+ fraction in a few donors were these clonotypes.

The chain employs TRBV7-2 and TRBJ2-1; 7 bases fit TRBD2. This receptor was obtained from a woman aged 18-29 years in good health. The sequencing input was CD4+ T cells sorted from blood. The CDR3 reads CASSSWTSSYNEQFF. Here the CDR3 DNA reads TGTGCCAGCAGCTCATGGACTAGCTCCTACAATGAGCAGTTCTTC.